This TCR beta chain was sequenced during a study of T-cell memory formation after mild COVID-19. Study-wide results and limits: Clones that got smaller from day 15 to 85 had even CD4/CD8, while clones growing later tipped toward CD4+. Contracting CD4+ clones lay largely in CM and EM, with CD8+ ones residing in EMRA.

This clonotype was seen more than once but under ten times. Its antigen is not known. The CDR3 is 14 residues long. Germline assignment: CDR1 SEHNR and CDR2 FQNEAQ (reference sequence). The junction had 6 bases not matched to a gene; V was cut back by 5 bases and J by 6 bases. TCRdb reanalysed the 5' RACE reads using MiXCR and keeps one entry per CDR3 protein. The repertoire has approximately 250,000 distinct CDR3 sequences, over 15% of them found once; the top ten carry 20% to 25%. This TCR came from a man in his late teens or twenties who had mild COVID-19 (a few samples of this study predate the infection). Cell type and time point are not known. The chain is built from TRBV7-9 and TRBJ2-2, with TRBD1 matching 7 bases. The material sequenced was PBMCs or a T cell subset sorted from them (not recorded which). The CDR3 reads CASSQTTGAGELFF. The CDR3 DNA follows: TGTGCCAGCAGCCAAACTACAGGGGCCGGGGAGCTGTTTTTT.